The rows below give T cell receptor beta chains drawn from one sample of a study of cytomegalovirus exposure and HLA in healthy donors. TCRdb's copy holds only in-frame clones and misses some; the assay was immunoSEQ multiplex PCR. The sample comprises about 160,000 clones, less than 90% of which are singletons, and over 1.5% rests with the top ten. The sample comprised PBMCs. These receptors all come from a woman aged 18-29 years in good health and CMV-seronegative. Both conserved end residues are part of each CDR3. D genes are given only for firm matches. The listing skips clone size in some rows; elsewhere it reads once, few, many or a size class.

CDR3 length | J gene | D gene | V gene | clone size | CDR3 DNA | CDR3 protein
15 | TRBJ2-1 | TRBD2 | TRBV2 | NA | TGTGCCAGCAGTGAGGTGGCTAGCGGGAGTAGTGAGCAGTTCTTC | CASSEVASGSSEQFF
17 | TRBJ1-5 | NA | TRBV7-9 | once | TGTGCCAGCAGCTTAGGGTGGAGGGAACCGGGCAATCAGCCCCAGCATTTT | CASSLGWREPGNQPQHF
14 | TRBJ1-2 | NA | TRBV6-5 | NA | TGTGCCAGCACGGTTAGGGGGTTTAACTATGGCTACACCTTC | CASTVRGFNYGYTF
13 | TRBJ2-5 | NA | TRBV7-9 | NA | TGTGCCAGCAGCTTAGCGGGGGGAGAGACCCAGTACTTC | CASSLAGGETQYF
12 | TRBJ2-7 | NA | TRBV30 | NA | TGTGCCTGGAAAAGGACATCCTACGAGCAGTACTTC | CAWKRTSYEQYF
14 | TRBJ1-2 | TRBD1 | TRBV7-8 | few | TGTGCCAGCAGCGCCAGGGGGAAACGGGACGGCTACACCTTC | CASSARGKRDGYTF
15 | TRBJ2-1 | NA | TRBV7-9 | NA | TGTGCCAGCAGCTTAGGCTGGGGGCGAAACAATGAGCAGTTCTTC | CASSLGWGRNNEQFF
17 | TRBJ2-3 | TRBD2 | TRBV27 | once | TGTGCCAGCAGTTTCTCCGGGGCGGGGGGGGGCACAGATACGCAGTATTTT | CASSFSGAGGGTDTQYF
14 | TRBJ1-5 | TRBD1 | TRBV6-1 | NA | TGTGCCAGCAGTGGGGGACAGGGGGTTCAGCCCCAGCATTTT | CASSGGQGVQPQHF
14 | TRBJ2-2 | NA | TRBV7-2 | NA | TGTGCCAGCAGCTTACTACTGAACACCGGGGAGCTGTTTTTT | CASSLLLNTGELFF
12 | TRBJ2-3 | NA | TRBV6-1 | NA | TGTGCCAGCAGAGCAACTATAGATACGCAGTATTTT | CASRATIDTQYF
16 | TRBJ2-1 | NA | TRBV19 | NA | TGTGCCAGTAGTAGGGCTTCTCTTAGCTCCTACAATGAGCAGTTCTTC | CASSRASLSSYNEQFF
18 | TRBJ2-5 | NA | TRBV30 | NA | TGTGCCTGGAGTCCCCAGGGAAACAGGGTAGGGGGTAAAGAGACCCAGTACTTC | CAWSPQGNRVGGKETQYF
14 | TRBJ2-5 | TRBD2 | TRBV27 | few | TGTGCCAGCAGATCGGGAGGGCCGGGCGAGACCCAGTACTTC | CASRSGGPGETQYF
14 | TRBJ1-2 | NA | TRBV7-8 | NA | TGTGCCAGCAGCTTAGCAGACACACCCTATGGCTACACCTTC | CASSLADTPYGYTF
17 | TRBJ1-5 | NA | TRBV21-1 | NA | TGTGCCAGCAGCAAAGAACAGAACAGGCTCAGCAATCAGCCCCAGCATTTT | CASSKEQNRLSNQPQHF
11 | TRBJ1-1 | NA | TRBV5-4 | NA | TGTGCCAGCAGCCGGGAGGGTGAAGCTTTCTTT | CASSREGEAFF
13 | TRBJ1-3 | TRBD1 | TRBV28 | NA | TGTGCCAGCAGGGGACAGGGGATAGACACCATATATTTT | CASRGQGIDTIYF
16 | TRBJ2-2 | TRBD2 | TRBV28 | NA | TGTGCCAGCAGGAGTATTAGCGGGACGAACACCGGGGAGCTGTTTTTT | CASRSISGTNTGELFF
14 | TRBJ2-7 | NA | TRBV5-1 | NA | TGCGCCAGCAGCTTGGGTTGGGGAGTGGAAGAGCAGTACTTC | CASSLGWGVEEQYF
15 | TRBJ2-5 | NA | TRBV6-1 | NA | TGTGCCAGCAGTGAAGCTGGAGCGGGTAGGGAGACCCAGTACTTC | CASSEAGAGRETQYF
15 | TRBJ2-7 | TRBD1 | TRBV4-1 | NA | TGCGCCAGCAGCCCGGGACAGGGGGAAACCTACGAGCAGTACTTC | CASSPGQGETYEQYF
14 | TRBJ1-5 | NA | TRBV7-9 | NA | TGTGCCAGCAGCTTAGGTATCTCGGGGGAGACCCAGCATTTT | CASSLGISGETQHF
16 | TRBJ2-7 | TRBD2 | TRBV5-1 | NA | TGCGCCAGCAGCATGAGGTCGGGACTAGGGTCCTACGAGCAGTACTTC | CASSMRSGLGSYEQYF
15 | TRBJ2-7 | TRBD2 | TRBV4-1 | NA | TGCGCCAGCAGCCAAGGCAGGACTAGCGGCTACGAGCAGTACTTC | CASSQGRTSGYEQYF
15 | TRBJ1-5 | NA | TRBV30 | NA | TGTGCCTGGAGTAGGGGACTGAGTAGCAATCAGCCCCAGCATTTT | CAWSRGLSSNQPQHF
15 | TRBJ1-5 | NA | TRBV5-4 | NA | TGTGCCAGCAGCTTGGAGAATACCTACAATCAGCCCCAGCATTTT | CASSLENTYNQPQHF
15 | TRBJ2-3 | TRBD2 | TRBV7-2 | NA | TGTGCCAGCAGCTTAGGACTAGCGGGGTCAGATACGCAGTATTTT | CASSLGLAGSDTQYF
12 | TRBJ1-2 | NA | TRBV2 | NA | TGTGCCAGCAAAGGGGAATCGAATGGCTACACCTTC | CASKGESNGYTF
15 | TRBJ2-7 | TRBD1 | TRBV4-1 | NA | TGCGCCAGCAGCCAACCAACGACAGGGGGCTACGAGCAGTACTTC | CASSQPTTGGYEQYF
14 | TRBJ2-7 | NA | TRBV14 | NA | TGTGCCAGCAGCCCTGAAACAGTTAACCACGAGCAGTACTTC | CASSPETVNHEQYF
15 | TRBJ2-7 | NA | TRBV21-1 | NA | TGTGCCAGCAGCAAAGAAGGGACACTCGTCTCTGAGCAGTACTTC | CASSKEGTLVSEQYF
15 | TRBJ2-5 | NA | TRBV15 | NA | TGTGCCACCAGCAGAGGGCACAGCTCCCCAGAGACCCAGTACTTC | CATSRGHSSPETQYF
13 | TRBJ1-1 | NA | TRBV19 | NA | TGTGCCAGTAGTTTTGGGCTGAACACTGAAGCTTTCTTT | CASSFGLNTEAFF
12 | TRBJ1-1 | TRBD1 | TRBV2 | NA | TGTGCCAGCGGGACAGGGAATACTGAAGCTTTCTTT | CASGTGNTEAFF
15 | TRBJ2-3 | NA | TRBV18 | NA | TGTGCCAGCTCACCACCGTCGACAGTCACAGATACGCAGTATTTT | CASSPPSTVTDTQYF
15 | TRBJ1-1 | NA | TRBV5-1 | NA | TGCGCCAGCAGCGAAAGGACAGACTTGAGCACTGAAGCTTTCTTT | CASSERTDLSTEAFF
16 | TRBJ2-1 | TRBD2 | TRBV5-4 | NA | TGTGCCAGCAGCTCAGGAGCTAGCGGGAGTATCTATGAGCGGTTCTTC | CASSSGASGSIYERFF
12 | TRBJ2-5 | NA | TRBV11-2 | NA | TGTGCCAGCGGGGCAGGGAGGGAGACCCAGTACTTC | CASGAGRETQYF
15 | TRBJ2-2 | NA | TRBV27 | NA | TGTGCCAGCATCGGAGGGAGGAGTAATACCGGGGAGCTGTTTTTT | CASIGGRSNTGELFF
16 | TRBJ1-2 | TRBD1 | TRBV11-2 | NA | TGTGCCAGCAGCTTAGTTGCCAGGGGGCGCGTCTATGGCTACACCTTC | CASSLVARGRVYGYTF
18 | TRBJ2-1 | TRBD2 | TRBV7-2 | NA | TGTGCCAGCAGCTTAGGACTAGCGGGGGGAAGCTCCTACAATGAGCAGTTCTTC | CASSLGLAGGSSYNEQFF
13 | TRBJ1-2 | NA | TRBV27 | NA | TGTGCCAGCAGTTTATCGGCGGGGGCGGGCTACACCTTC | CASSLSAGAGYTF
14 | TRBJ2-7 | NA | TRBV4-1 | NA | TGCGCCAGCAGCCAAGTTCCAGTCGGAGACGAGCAGTACTTC | CASSQVPVGDEQYF
17 | TRBJ1-1 | NA | TRBV4-2 | once | TGTGCCAGCAGCCAAGATCTAAGCTTTGCCGTGAACACTGAAGCTTTCTTT | CASSQDLSFAVNTEAFF
16 | TRBJ1-2 | TRBD1 | TRBV18 | NA | TGTGCCAGCTCACTTGAAGCCGGGACAGGGGGCTCTGGCTACACCTTC | CASSLEAGTGGSGYTF
14 | TRBJ2-1 | TRBD1 | TRBV4-1 | NA | TGCGCCAGCAGCCAAAGGGGGCTAAACAATGAGCAGTTCTTC | CASSQRGLNNEQFF
15 | TRBJ2-3 | TRBD1 | TRBV7-9 | NA | TGTGCCAGCAGCCAGACGCCGGGACAGGGGGAAACGCAGTATTTT | CASSQTPGQGETQYF
13 | TRBJ1-2 | NA | TRBV19 | NA | TGTGCCAGTAGTATGGCAGGGAACTATGGCTACACCTTC | CASSMAGNYGYTF
17 | TRBJ2-3 | TRBD2 | TRBV5-1 | few | TGCGCCAGCAGACTTCGGACTAGCGGGTTGAGCACAGATACGCAGTATTTT | CASRLRTSGLSTDTQYF
14 | TRBJ2-7 | NA | TRBV29-1 | once | TGCAGCGTCCTAAGGACAGACACGTCCTACGAGCAGTACTTC | CSVLRTDTSYEQYF
12 | TRBJ1-2 | TRBD1 | TRBV5-6 | NA | TGTGCCACCTCGGACAGGGGATGGGGCTACACCTTC | CATSDRGWGYTF